These 5 T cell receptor beta chains share one sample of origin, sequenced in a study of T cells expressing NK-cell markers. TCRdb reprocessed the 5' RACE reads, keeping one entry per CDR3 protein, no DNA. The data include about 150,000 distinct CDR3 sequences; the top ten clones carry less than 40%. The sequenced sample consisted of blood T cells: a sorted CD56 or NKG2C T cell subset, CD4+ or CD8+ T cells, or bulk PBMC T cells (not recorded which). The receptors shown here come from a woman aged 45-65 years in good health.

This chain uses TRBV2 with TRBJ2-1; TCRdb designates TRBD1, a call that cannot be tested without DNA. Germline V lookup: CDR1 SNHLY, CDR2 FYNNEI. This CDR3 has 15 amino acids. The chain's CDR3 is CASSEPGQGLNEQFF.

The chain joins TRBV11-2 to TRBJ2-1. The CDR3 is made up of 16 amino acids. CDR1 is SGHAT and CDR2 is FQNNGV in the germline V gene. The CDR3 loop is CASSLDLGSSYNEQFF.

This chain joins TRBV12-3 or TRBV12-4 and TRBJ2-1; TCRdb picks TRBD1, but there is no DNA to check that call. CDR3 length: 16 residues. The CDR3: CASASPGEAVYNEQFF.

CDR3 amino acids: CASNPGGYNSPLHF. V is TRBV11-2 and J is TRBJ1-6; the TCRdb call, TRBD1, lacks DNA for checking. CDR1 and CDR2 from the germline V gene are SGHAT and FQNNGV. The CDR3 loop spans 14 amino acids. Complete variable domain (other parts from reference TRBV11-2 and TRBJ1-6): EAGVAQSPRYKIIEKRQSVAFWCNPISGHATLYWYQQILGQGPKLLIQFQNNGVVDDSQLPKDRFSAERLKGVDSTLKIQPAKLEDSAVYLCASNPGGYNSPLHFGNGTRLTVT.

The chain is built from TRBV4-1 and TRBJ2-3; TCRdb proposes TRBD2, but this gene call is untestable without DNA. This CDR3 contains 17 residues. The germline gives CDR1 MGHRA, CDR2 YSYEKL. CDR3 loop: CASSQDSERGVTDTQYF.